This TCR beta chain was captured in a study of blood T cells in healthy people across ages. Germline V gene sequence: CDR1 DFQATT, CDR2 SNEGSKA (reference sequence). V lost 3 bases and J 0 bases, leaving 15 bases between the germline ends. The CDR3 contains 15 residues. Sample-barcoded 5' priming and a J-beta primer mix drove a second PCR of roughly 7 to 11 cycles. Through a template-switch adaptor with 12 random nucleotides, each cDNA molecule received a tag. TCRdb re-derived calls from the 5' RACE reads in MiXCR, one entry per CDR3 protein. Of about 1,000,000 distinct CDR3 sequences listed, more than 40% were seen once; the top ten hold approximately 17%.

This receptor was taken from an older woman in good health. Sequencing used blood. J is TRBJ2-7 and V is TRBV20-1; D possibly corresponds to TRBD2 (5 bases). The CDR3 coding sequence is TGCAGTGCTAGGCGGGTCGGTATCAGCTCCTACGAGCAGTACTTC. Translated: CSARRVGISSYEQYF.